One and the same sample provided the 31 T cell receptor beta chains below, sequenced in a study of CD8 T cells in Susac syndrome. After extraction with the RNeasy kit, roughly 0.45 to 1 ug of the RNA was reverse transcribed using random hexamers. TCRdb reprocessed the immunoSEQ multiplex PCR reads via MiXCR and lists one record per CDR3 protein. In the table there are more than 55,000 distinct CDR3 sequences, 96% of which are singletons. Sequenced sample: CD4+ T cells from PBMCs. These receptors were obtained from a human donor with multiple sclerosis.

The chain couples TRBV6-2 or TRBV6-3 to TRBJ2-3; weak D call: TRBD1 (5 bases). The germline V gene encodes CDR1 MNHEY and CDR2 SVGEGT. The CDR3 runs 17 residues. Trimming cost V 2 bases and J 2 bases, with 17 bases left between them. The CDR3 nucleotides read TGTGCCAGCAGTTACAATAGCCGAAGGGGATTCACAGATACGCAGTATTTT. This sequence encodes CASSYNSRRGFTDTQYF.

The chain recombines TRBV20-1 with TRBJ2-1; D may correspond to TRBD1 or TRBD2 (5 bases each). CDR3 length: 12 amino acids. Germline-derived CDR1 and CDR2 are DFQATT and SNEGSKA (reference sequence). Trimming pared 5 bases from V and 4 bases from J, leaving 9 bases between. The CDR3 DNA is TGCAGTGCTGGGGACGGATACAATGAGCAGTTCTTC. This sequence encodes CSAGDGYNEQFF.

The CDR3 sequence is CASSPPSRTYNSPLHF. Written as DNA, the CDR3 is TGTGCCAGCAGCCCCCCAAGCAGAACCTATAATTCACCCCTCCACTTT. The chain carries TRBV5-6 and TRBJ1-6; no definite D call. The germline CDR1 and CDR2 sequences are SGHDT and YYEEEE. The CDR3 is 16 amino acids. Trimming shortened V by 4 bases and J by 2 bases, and 13 bases separated the two germline ends.

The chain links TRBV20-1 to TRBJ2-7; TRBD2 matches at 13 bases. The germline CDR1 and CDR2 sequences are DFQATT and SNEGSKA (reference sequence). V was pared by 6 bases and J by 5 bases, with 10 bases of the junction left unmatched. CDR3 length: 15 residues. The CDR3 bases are TGCAGTGCACGCCCCGGGACTAGCGGGGTCGACGAGCAGTACTTC. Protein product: CSARPGTSGVDEQYF.

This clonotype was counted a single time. The CDR3 sequence: CASRTGAQETQYF. DNA for the CDR3: TGTGCCAGCAGAACCGGGGCCCAAGAGACCCAGTACTTC. V and J are TRBV3-1 and TRBJ2-5; D is possibly TRBD1 or TRBD2 (5 bases each). The CDR3 extends over 13 amino acids. V lost 6 bases and J 1 base, leaving 9 bases between the germline ends. CDR1 LGHDT and CDR2 YNNKEL come from the germline V gene (reference sequence).

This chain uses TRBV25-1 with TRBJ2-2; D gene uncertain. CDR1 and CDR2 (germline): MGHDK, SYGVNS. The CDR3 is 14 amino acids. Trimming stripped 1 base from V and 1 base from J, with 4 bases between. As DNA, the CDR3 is TGTGCCAGCAGTGAATTCGGGAACACCGGGGAGCTGTTTTTT. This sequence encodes CASSEFGNTGELFF. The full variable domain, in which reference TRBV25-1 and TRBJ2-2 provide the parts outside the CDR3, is EADIYQTPRYLVIGTGKKITLECSQTMGHDKMYWYQQDPGMELHLIHYSYGVNSTEKGDLSSESTVSRIRTEHFPLTLESARPSHTSQYLCASSEFGNTGELFFGEGSRLTVL.

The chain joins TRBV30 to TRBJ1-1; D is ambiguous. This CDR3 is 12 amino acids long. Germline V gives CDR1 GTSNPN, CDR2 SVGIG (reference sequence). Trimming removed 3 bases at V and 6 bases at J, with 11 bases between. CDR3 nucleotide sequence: TGTGCCTGGAGCCCCTCCTCATCTGAAGCTTTCTTT. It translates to CAWSPSSSEAFF.

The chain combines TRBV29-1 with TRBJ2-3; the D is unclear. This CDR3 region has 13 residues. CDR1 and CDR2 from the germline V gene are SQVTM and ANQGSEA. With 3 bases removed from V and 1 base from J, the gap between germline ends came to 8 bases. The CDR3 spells CSVESLGTDTQYF. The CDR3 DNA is TGCAGCGTTGAGTCCTTAGGCACAGATACGCAGTATTTT.

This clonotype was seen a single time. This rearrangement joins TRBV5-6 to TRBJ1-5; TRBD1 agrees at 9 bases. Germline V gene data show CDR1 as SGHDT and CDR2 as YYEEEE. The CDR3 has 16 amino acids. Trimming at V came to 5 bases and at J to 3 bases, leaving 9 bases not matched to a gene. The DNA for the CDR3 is TGTGCCAGCAGTTCTAAGGACAGGGGATACAATCAGCCCCAGCATTTT. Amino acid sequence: CASSSKDRGYNQPQHF.

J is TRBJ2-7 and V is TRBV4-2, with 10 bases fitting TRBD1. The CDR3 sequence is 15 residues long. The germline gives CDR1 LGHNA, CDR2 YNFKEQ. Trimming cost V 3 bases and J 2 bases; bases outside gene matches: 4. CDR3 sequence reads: CASSHRGQGTYEQYF. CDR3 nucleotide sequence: TGTGCCAGCAGCCATCGGGGACAGGGGACCTACGAGCAGTACTTC.

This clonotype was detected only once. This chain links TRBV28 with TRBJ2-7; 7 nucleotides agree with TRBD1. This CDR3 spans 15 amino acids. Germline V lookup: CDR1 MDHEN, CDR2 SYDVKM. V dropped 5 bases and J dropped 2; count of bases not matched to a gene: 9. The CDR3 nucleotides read TGTGCCAGCAGTCGACCGGGACAGAATACCTACGAGCAGTACTTC. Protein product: CASSRPGQNTYEQYF.

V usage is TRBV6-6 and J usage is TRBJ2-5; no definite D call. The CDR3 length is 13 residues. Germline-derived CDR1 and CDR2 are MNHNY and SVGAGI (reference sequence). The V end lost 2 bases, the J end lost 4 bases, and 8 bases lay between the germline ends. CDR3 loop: CASSYVGRETQYF. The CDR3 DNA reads TGTGCCAGCAGTTACGTCGGGCGAGAGACCCAGTACTTC.

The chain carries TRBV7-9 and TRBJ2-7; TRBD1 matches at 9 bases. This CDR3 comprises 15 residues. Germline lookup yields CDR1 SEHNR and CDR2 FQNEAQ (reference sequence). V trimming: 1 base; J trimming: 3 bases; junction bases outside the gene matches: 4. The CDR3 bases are TGTGCCAGCAGCTTAGGACAGGGGGGCTACTACGAGCAGTACTTC. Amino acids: CASSLGQGGYYEQYF.

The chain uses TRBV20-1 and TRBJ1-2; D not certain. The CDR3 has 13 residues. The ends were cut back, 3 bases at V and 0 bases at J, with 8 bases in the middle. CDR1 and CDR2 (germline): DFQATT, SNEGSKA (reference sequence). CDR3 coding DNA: TGCAGTGCTAGGTCTACACCTAACTATGGCTACACCTTC. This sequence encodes CSARSTPNYGYTF.

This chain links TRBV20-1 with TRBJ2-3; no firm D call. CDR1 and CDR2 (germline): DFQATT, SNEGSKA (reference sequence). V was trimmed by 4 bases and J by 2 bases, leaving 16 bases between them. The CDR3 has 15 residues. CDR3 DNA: TGCAGTGCTACTGGGAACTCGGGCCCCACAGATACGCAGTATTTT. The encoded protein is CSATGNSGPTDTQYF.

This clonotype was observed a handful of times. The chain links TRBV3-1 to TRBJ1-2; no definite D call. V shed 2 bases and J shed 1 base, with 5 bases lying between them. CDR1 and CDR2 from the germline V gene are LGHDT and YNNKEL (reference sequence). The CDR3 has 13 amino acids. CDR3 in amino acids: CASSQTGNYGYTF. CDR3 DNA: TGTGCCAGCAGCCAAACGGGTAACTATGGCTACACCTTC.

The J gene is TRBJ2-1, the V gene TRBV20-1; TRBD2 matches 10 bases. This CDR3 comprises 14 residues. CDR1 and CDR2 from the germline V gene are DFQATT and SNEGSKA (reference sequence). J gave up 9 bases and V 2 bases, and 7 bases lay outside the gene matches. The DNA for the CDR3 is TGCAGTGCTAGACTAGCGGGGGTATCGGGTGAGCAGTTCTTC. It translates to CSARLAGVSGEQFF.

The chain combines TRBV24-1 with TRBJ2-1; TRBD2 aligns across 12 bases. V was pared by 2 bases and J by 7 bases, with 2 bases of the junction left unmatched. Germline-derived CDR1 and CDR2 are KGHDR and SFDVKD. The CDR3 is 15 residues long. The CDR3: CATSDSSGGANEQFF. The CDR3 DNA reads TGTGCCACCAGTGATTCTAGCGGGGGGGCGAATGAGCAGTTCTTC.

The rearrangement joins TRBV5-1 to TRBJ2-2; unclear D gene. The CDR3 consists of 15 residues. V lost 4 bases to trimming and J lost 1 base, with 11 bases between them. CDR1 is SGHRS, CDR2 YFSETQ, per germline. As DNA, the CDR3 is TGCGCCAGCAGCCTCGGCAACGAGAACACCGGGGAGCTGTTTTTT. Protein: CASSLGNENTGELFF.

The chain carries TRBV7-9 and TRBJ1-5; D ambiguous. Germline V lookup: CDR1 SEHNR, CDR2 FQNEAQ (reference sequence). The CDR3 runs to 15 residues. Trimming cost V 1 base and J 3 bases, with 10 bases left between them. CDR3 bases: TGTGCCAGCAGCTTAGATAAGGGTAACAATCAGCCCCAGCATTTT. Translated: CASSLDKGNNQPQHF.

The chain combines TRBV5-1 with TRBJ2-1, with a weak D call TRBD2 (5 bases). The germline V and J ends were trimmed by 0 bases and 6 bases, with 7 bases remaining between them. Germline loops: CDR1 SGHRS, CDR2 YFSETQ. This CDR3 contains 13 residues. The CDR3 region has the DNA TGCGCCAGCAGCTTGGGAGAGGGCAATGAGCAGTTCTTC. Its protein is CASSLGEGNEQFF.

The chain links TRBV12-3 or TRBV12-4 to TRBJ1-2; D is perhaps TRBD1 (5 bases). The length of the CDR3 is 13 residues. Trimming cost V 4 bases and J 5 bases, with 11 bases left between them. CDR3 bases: TGTGCCAGCAGTTCCGGGACTGCATATGGCTACACCTTC. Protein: CASSSGTAYGYTF.

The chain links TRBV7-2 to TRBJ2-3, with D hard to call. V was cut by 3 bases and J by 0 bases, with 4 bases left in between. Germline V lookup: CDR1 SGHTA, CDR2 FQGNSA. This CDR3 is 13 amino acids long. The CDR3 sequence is CASSFPSTDTQYF. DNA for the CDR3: TGTGCCAGCAGCTTTCCTAGCACAGATACGCAGTATTTT.

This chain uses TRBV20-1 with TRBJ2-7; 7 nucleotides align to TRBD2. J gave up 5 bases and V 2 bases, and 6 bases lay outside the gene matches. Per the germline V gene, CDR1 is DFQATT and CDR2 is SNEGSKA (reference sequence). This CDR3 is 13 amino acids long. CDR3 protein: CSARTPGGNEQYF. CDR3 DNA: TGCAGTGCTAGAACGCCGGGGGGTAACGAGCAGTACTTC.

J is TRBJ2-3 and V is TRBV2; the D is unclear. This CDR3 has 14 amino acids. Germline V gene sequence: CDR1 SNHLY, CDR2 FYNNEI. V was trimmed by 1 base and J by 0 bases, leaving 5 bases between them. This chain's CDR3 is CASSEDVSTDTQYF. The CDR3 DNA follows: TGTGCCAGCAGTGAAGATGTCAGCACAGATACGCAGTATTTT.

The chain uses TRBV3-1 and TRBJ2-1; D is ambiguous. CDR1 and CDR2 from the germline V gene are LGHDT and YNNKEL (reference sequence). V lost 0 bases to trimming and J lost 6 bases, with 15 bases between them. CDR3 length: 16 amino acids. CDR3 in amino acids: CASSQDPDTYLNEQFF. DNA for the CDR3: TGTGCCAGCAGCCAAGATCCTGATACCTACCTCAATGAGCAGTTCTTC.

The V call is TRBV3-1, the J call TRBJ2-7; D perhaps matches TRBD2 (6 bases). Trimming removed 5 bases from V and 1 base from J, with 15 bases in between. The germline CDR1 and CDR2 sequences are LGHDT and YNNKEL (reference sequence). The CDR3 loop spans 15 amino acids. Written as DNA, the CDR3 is TGTGCCAGCAGCTCCCAGGGCGGGACTTCCTACGAGCAGTACTTC. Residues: CASSSQGGTSYEQYF.

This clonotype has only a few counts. CDR3 nucleotide sequence: TGTGCCAGCAGCCCTCAAGGGAATCAGCCCCAGCATTTT. Translated: CASSPQGNQPQHF. J is TRBJ1-5 and V is TRBV4-2, with D unresolved. Trimming stripped 4 bases from V and 4 bases from J, with 8 bases between. CDR3 length equals 13 residues. The germline gives CDR1 LGHNA, CDR2 YNFKEQ.

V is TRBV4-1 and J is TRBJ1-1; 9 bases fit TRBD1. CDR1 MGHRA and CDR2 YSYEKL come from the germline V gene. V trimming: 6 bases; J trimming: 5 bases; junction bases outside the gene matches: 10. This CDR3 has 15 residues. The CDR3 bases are TGCGCCAGCAGGAAACAGGGGGCGCAGGAAACTGAAGCTTTCTTT. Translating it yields CASRKQGAQETEAFF.

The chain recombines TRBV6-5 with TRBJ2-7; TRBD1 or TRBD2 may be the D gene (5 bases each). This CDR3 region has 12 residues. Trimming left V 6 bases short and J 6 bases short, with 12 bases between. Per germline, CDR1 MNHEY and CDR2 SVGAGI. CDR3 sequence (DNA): TGTGCCAGCAGCGGTGGGGACGTCGAGCAGTACTTC. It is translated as CASSGGDVEQYF.

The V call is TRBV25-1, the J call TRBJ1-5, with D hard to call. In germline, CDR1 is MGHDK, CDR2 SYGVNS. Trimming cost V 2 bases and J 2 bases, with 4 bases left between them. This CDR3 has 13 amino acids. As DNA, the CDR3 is TGTGCCAGCAGTGAACAGGGCAATCAGCCCCAGCATTTT. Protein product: CASSEQGNQPQHF.